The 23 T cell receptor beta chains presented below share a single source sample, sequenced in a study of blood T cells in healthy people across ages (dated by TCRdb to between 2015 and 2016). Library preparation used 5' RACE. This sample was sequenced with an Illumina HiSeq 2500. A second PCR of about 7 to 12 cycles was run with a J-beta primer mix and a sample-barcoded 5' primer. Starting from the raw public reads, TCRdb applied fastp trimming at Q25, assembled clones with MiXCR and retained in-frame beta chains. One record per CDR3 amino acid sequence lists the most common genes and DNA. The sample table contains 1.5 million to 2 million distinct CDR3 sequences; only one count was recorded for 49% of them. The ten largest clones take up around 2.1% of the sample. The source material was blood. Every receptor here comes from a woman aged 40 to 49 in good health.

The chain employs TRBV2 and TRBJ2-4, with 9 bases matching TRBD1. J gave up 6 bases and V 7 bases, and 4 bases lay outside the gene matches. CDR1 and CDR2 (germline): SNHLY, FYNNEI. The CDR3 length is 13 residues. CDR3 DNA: TGTGCCAGCACTAGGACAGGGGCAAACATTCAGTACTTC. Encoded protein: CASTRTGANIQYF.

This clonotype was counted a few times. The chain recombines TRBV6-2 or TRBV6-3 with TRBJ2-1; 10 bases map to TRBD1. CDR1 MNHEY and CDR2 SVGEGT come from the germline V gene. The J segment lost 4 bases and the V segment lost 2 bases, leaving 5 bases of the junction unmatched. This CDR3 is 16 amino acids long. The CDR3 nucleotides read TGTGCCAGCAGTTACGGGACAGGGGACTTATACAATGAGCAGTTCTTC. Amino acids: CASSYGTGDLYNEQFF.

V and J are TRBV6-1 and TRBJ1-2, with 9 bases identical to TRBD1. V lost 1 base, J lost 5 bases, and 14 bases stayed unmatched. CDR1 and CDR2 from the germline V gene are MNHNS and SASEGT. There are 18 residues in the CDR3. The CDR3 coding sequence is TGTGCCAGCAGTGAAGGGAGAAATGCGGGACAGGGCCTTTATGGCTACACCTTC. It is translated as CASSEGRNAGQGLYGYTF.

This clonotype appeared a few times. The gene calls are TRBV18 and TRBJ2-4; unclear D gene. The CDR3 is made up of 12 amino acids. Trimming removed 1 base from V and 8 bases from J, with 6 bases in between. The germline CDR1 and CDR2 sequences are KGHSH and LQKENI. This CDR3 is CASSPRKDIQYF. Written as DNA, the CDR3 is TGTGCCAGCTCACCACGCAAGGACATTCAGTACTTC.

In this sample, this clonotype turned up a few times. The CDR3 region is CASSEFSGEQFF. The CDR3 DNA follows: TGTGCCAGCAGTGAATTTTCGGGGGAGCAGTTCTTC. The genes are TRBV25-1 and TRBJ2-1, with D tentatively TRBD2 (5 bases). V was trimmed by 1 base and J by 10 bases, leaving 8 bases between them. The CDR3 loop spans 12 amino acids. In germline, CDR1 is MGHDK, CDR2 SYGVNS.

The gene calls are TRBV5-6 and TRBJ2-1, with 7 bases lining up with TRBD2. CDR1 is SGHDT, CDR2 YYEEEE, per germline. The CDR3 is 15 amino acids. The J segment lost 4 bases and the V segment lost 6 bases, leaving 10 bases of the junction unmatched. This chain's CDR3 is CASNPGGWGYNEQFF. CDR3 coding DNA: TGTGCCAGCAACCCCGGGGGGTGGGGATACAATGAGCAGTTCTTC.

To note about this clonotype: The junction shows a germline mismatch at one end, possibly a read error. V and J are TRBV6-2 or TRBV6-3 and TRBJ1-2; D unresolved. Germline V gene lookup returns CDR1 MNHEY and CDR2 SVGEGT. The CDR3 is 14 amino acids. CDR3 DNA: TGTGCCAGCAGTAACTCCGGATCCGCCTATGGCTACACCTTC. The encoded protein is CASSNSGSAYGYTF.

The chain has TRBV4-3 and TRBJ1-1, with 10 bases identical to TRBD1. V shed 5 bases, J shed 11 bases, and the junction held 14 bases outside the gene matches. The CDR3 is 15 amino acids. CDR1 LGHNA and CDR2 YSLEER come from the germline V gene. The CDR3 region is CASSSQTGGTGRAFF. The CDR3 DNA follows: TGCGCCAGCAGCTCCCAGACAGGGGGCACGGGTCGGGCTTTCTTT.

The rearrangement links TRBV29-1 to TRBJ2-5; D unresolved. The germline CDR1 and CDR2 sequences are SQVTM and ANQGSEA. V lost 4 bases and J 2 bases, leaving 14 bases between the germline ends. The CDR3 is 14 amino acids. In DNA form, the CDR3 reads TGCAGCGTTGTTATGGCGCACCATCAAGAGACCCAGTACTTC. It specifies CSVVMAHHQETQYF.

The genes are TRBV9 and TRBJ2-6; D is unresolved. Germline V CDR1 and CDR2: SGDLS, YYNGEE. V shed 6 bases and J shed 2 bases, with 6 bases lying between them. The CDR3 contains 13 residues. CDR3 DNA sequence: TGTGCCAGCAATCTCCCTGGGGCCAACGTCCTGACTTTC. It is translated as CASNLPGANVLTF.

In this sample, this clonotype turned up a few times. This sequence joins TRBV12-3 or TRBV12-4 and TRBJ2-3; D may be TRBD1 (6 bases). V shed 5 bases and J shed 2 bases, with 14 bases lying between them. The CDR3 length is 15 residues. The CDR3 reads CASSADRLNTDTQYF. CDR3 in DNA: TGTGCCAGCAGTGCCGACAGGTTGAACACAGATACGCAGTATTTT.

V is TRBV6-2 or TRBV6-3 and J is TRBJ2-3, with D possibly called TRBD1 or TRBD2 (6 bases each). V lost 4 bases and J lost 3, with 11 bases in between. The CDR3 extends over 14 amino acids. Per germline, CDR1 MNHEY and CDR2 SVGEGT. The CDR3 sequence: CASSWGAMTDTQYF. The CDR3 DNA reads TGTGCCAGCAGTTGGGGGGCCATGACAGATACGCAGTATTTT.

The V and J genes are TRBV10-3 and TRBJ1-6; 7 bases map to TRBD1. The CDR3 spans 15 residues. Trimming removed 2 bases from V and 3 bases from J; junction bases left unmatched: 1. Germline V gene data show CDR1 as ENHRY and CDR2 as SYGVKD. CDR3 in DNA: TGTGCCATCAGTGAGGGGACAGTCTATAATTCACCCCTCCACTTT. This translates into CAISEGTVYNSPLHF.

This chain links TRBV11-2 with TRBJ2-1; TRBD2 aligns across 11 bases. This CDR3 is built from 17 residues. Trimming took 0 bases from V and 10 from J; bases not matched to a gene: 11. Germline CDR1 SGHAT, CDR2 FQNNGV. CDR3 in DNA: TGTGCCAGCAGCTTAGACCCTCGACTAGCGGGGTCTGGGGAGCAGTTCTTC. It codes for CASSLDPRLAGSGEQFF.

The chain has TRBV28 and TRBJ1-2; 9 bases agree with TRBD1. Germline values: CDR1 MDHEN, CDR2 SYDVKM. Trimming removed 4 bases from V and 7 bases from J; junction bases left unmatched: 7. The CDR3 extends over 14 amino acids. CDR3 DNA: TGTGCCAGCAGTTACAGGGGGCTCCTTTTTGGCTACACCTTC. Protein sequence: CASSYRGLLFGYTF.

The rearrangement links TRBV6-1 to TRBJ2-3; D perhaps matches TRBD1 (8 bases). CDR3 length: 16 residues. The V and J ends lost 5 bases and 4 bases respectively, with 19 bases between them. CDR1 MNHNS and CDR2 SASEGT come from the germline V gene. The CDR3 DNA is TGTGCCAGCAGTAGGAGGACAGGGAGGGGTGCAGATACGCAGTATTTT. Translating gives CASSRRTGRGADTQYF.

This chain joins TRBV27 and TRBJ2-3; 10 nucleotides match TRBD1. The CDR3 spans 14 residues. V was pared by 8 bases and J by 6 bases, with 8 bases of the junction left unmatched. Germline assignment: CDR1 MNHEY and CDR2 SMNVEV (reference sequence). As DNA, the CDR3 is TGTGCCAGCTCAATCGGGACAGGGGAGGATACGCAGTATTTT. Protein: CASSIGTGEDTQYF.

The CDR3 DNA follows: TGTGCCAGCAGCGTAGCCGCAGGGTTTGATGAGACCCAGTACTTC. Its translation is CASSVAAGFDETQYF. The chain uses TRBV9 and TRBJ2-5; D may be TRBD1 (5 bases). V was clipped by 0 bases and J by 5 bases, with 14 bases between them. This CDR3 has 15 residues. The V gene's germline CDR1 is SGDLS and CDR2 YYNGEE.

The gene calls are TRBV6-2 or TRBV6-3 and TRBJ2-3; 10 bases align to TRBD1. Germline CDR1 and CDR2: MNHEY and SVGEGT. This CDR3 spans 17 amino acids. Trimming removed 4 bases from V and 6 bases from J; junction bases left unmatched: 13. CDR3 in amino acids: CASSWVGWRQGADTQYF. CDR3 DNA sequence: TGTGCCAGCAGTTGGGTTGGATGGAGACAGGGGGCGGATACGCAGTATTTT.

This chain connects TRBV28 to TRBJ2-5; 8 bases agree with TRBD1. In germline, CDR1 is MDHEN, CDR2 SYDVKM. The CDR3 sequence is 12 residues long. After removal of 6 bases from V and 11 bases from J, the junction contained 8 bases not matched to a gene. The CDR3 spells CASRAGQGIQYF. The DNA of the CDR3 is TGTGCCAGCAGGGCCGGACAGGGAATACAGTACTTC.

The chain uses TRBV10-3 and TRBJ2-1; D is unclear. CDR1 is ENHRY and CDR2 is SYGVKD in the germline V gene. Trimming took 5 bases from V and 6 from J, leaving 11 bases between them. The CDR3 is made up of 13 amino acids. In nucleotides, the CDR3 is TGTGCCATCAGTATAGCCTCGACCAATGAGCAGTTCTTC. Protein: CAISIASTNEQFF.

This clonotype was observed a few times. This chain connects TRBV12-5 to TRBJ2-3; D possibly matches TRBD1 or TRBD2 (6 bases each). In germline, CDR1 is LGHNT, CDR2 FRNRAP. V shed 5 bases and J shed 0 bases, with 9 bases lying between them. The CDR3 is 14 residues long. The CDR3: CASGRGQSTDTQYF. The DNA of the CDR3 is TGTGCTAGTGGTCGGGGGCAGAGCACAGATACGCAGTATTTT. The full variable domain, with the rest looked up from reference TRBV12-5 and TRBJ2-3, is DARVTQTPRHKVTEMGQEVTMRCQPILGHNTVFWYRQTMMQGLELLAYFRNRAPLDDSGMPKDRFSAEMPDATLATLKIQPSEPRDSAVYFCASGRGQSTDTQYFGPGTRLTVL.

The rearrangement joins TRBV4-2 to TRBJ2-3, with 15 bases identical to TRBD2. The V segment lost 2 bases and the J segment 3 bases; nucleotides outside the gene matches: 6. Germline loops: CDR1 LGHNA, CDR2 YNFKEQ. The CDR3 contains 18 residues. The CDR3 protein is CASSQPGLAGGGTDTQYF. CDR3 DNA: TGTGCCAGCAGCCAACCGGGACTAGCGGGGGGAGGTACAGATACGCAGTATTTT.